The T cell receptor (beta chain) described here comes from a study of beta chain features in type 1 diabetes. Broader study findings: There were fewer insertions and more deletions at the VDJ junctions of type 1 diabetes patients. Still unanswered here is whether HLA type influences TCRB rearrangement. Naive, central memory and regulatory TCRB repertoires appeared more similar among patients than healthy donors.

A sort by CD45RO/CCR7/CD25/CD127/CD95/CD27 yielded CD4+ naive, central memory, regulatory and stem cell-like memory cells. Deletions cut 4 bases from V and 5 bases from J, with 17 bases between. The CDR3 covers 15 residues. Germline values: CDR1 MNHNY, CDR2 SVGAGI (reference sequence). As to this clone: The antigen remains undetermined.

As every portion of the isolated RNA was reverse transcribed, the sequencing read expressed TCRB transcripts. The table came from immunoSEQ multiplex PCR; TCRdb's copy has only in-frame clones and leaves some out. Here the sample spans around 430,000 clones, 25% to 35% being singletons. The material sequenced was naive CD4+ T cells from blood. The V call is TRBV6-6, the J call TRBJ2-5, with D tentatively TRBD1 (6 bases). The receptor was isolated from a man in his late teens or twenties in good health. The chain's CDR3 is CASSWPGQIWETQYF. CDR3 nucleotides: TGTGCCAGCAGTTGGCCGGGACAAATCTGGGAGACCCAGTACTTC.